A selection of T cell receptor beta chains follows, all from one sample in a study of blood T cell repertoires in COVID-19. The assay was immunoSEQ multiplex PCR, and TCRdb's table has in-frame clones only and misses some. Of more than 85,000 clones detected, 82% appear once; the ten largest clones hold roughly 18%. Source material: peripheral blood. The receptors were sampled from an elderly man with acute or convalescent COVID-19. Both conserved end residues are part of each CDR3. Each record gives: clone size, J gene, V gene, D gene, CDR3 protein, CDR3 DNA. The D gene is left open where the match is weak. Clone size is given for some rows only: seen once, a few or many times, or a class if the clone is expanded.

NA	TRBJ2-1	TRBV6-2/TRBV6-3	NA	CASSYSIREDEQFF	TGTGCCAGCAGTTACTCGATCAGGGAAGACGAGCAGTTCTTC
NA	TRBJ2-1	TRBV6-5	NA	CASTPGFNEQFF	TGTGCCAGCACCCCAGGATTCAATGAGCAGTTCTTC
NA	TRBJ2-2	TRBV5-1	NA	CASSLAGTNTGELFF	TGCGCCAGCAGCTTAGCCGGGACTAACACCGGGGAGCTGTTTTTT
NA	TRBJ2-2	TRBV27	TRBD2	CASSLLGLAGGTGELFF	TGTGCCAGCAGTTTATTGGGGTTAGCGGGGGGGACCGGGGAGCTGTTTTTT
NA	TRBJ2-1	TRBV28	NA	CASSLWADEQFF	TGTGCCAGCAGTTTATGGGCGGATGAGCAGTTCTTC
NA	TRBJ1-6	TRBV6-6	NA	CASSYDNKPLHF	TGTGCCAGCAGTTACGACAATAAACCCCTCCACTTT
NA	TRBJ1-1	TRBV28	TRBD1	CASSPQQGMNTEAFF	TGTGCCAGCAGCCCCCAACAGGGGATGAACACTGAAGCTTTCTTT
NA	TRBJ1-4	TRBV5-8	TRBD1	CASTITSGTDNEKLFF	TGTGCCAGCACCATAACTTCCGGGACAGATAATGAAAAACTGTTTTTT
NA	TRBJ2-5	TRBV4-1	TRBD1	CASSHGGQGARETQYF	TGCGCCAGCAGCCATGGGGGACAGGGGGCGCGGGAGACCCAGTACTTC
NA	TRBJ2-3	TRBV12-5	TRBD2	CASGSSLAGGGTDTQYF	TGTGCTAGTGGTTCGTCACTAGCGGGAGGAGGGACAGATACGCAGTATTTT
NA	TRBJ2-2	TRBV11-3	TRBD1	CASSLTRQGSSGELFF	TGTGCCAGCAGTCTCACCCGACAGGGATCATCCGGGGAGCTGTTTTTT
NA	TRBJ1-6	TRBV7-2	NA	CASSPSGAENSPLHF	TGTGCCAGCAGCCCGAGCGGGGCGGAAAATTCACCCCTCCACTTT
NA	TRBJ1-1	TRBV12-3/TRBV12-4	NA	CASRTSANTEAFF	TGTGCCAGCAGAACAAGCGCGAACACTGAAGCTTTCTTT
NA	TRBJ1-5	TRBV30	TRBD1	CACRDRGNQPQHF	TGTGCCTGCAGAGACAGGGGTAATCAGCCCCAGCATTTT
few	TRBJ1-5	TRBV7-2	TRBD1	CASNAGDRVGDQPQHF	TGTGCCAGCAACGCCGGTGACAGGGTGGGTGATCAGCCCCAGCATTTT
NA	TRBJ1-2	TRBV19	TRBD1	CASSTALRGTGGYTF	TGTGCCAGTAGTACGGCCCTCAGGGGGACCGGTGGCTACACCTTC
NA	TRBJ1-1	TRBV3-1/TRBV3-2	NA	CASSRGWGLDTEAFF	TGTGCCAGCAGCCGAGGATGGGGGCTTGACACTGAAGCTTTCTTT
NA	TRBJ2-2	TRBV13	NA	CASSLVPASANTGELFF	TGTGCCAGCAGCTTAGTTCCAGCGTCCGCGAACACCGGGGAGCTGTTTTTT
NA	TRBJ1-2	TRBV7-2	TRBD1	CASSLAPMTGGVGYTF	TGTGCCAGCAGCTTAGCGCCGATGACAGGGGGCGTTGGCTACACCTTC
few	TRBJ1-4	TRBV30	NA	CAWRGQATNEKLFF	TGTGCCTGGAGGGGGCAGGCAACTAATGAAAAACTGTTTTTT
NA	TRBJ2-7	TRBV3-1/TRBV3-2	NA	CASSFSGDLDEQYF	TGTGCCAGCAGCTTTTCGGGGGATCTTGACGAGCAGTACTTC
NA	TRBJ2-5	TRBV2	TRBD1	CASSGPLGQGGETQYF	TGTGCCAGCAGTGGCCCCCTGGGACAGGGCGGCGAGACCCAGTACTTC
few	TRBJ1-1	TRBV27	NA	CASIPRLMNTEAFF	TGTGCCAGCATCCCCCGGTTAATGAACACTGAAGCTTTCTTT
NA	TRBJ1-5	TRBV6-2/TRBV6-3	NA	CASSYRGSTYQPQHF	TGTGCCAGCAGTTACCGAGGGTCCACTTATCAGCCCCAGCATTTT
NA	TRBJ1-3	TRBV3-1/TRBV3-2	NA	CASSRVRREGGLFSSGNTIYF	TGTGCCAGCAGTCGTGTAAGGAGGGAGGGGGGCCTCTTCAGCTCTGGAAACACCATATATTTT
NA	TRBJ1-1	TRBV19	NA	CASSSQKQAAAAFF	TGTGCCAGTAGTTCCCAAAAACAGGCCGCGGCGGCTTTCTTT
NA	TRBJ2-1	TRBV9	TRBD1	CASSAVPRDRGHFF	TGTGCCAGCAGCGCCGTACCTAGGGACAGGGGGCATTTCTTC
once	TRBJ2-7	TRBV4-1	NA	CASSQVASTYEQYF	TGCGCCAGCAGCCAAGTTGCTAGTACCTACGAGCAGTACTTC
NA	TRBJ2-1	TRBV7-7	TRBD2	CASNTPARLAVNNEQFF	TGTGCCAGCAACACCCCCGCCCGACTAGCGGTTAACAATGAGCAGTTCTTC